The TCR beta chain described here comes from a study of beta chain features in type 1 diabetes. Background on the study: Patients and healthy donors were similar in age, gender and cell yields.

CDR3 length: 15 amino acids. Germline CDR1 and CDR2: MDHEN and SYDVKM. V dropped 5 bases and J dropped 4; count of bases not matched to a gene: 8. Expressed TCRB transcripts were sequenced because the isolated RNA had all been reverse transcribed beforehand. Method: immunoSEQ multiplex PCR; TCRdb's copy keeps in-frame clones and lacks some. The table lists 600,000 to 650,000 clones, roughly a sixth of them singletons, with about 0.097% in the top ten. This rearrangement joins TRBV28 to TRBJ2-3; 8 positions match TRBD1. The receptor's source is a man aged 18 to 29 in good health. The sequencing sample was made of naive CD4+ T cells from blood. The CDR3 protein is CASSPRTGRADTQYF. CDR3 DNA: TGTGCCAGCAGTCCCCGGACAGGGCGAGCAGATACGCAGTATTTT.